Listed below are T cell receptor beta chains from one sample, sequenced in a study of shared clonotypes between healthy human individuals. Profiled with immunoSEQ multiplex PCR; TCRdb holds only in-frame clones, not every one. The sample includes millions of clones, about 95% seen only once; the top ten take roughly 1.1%. The specimen sequenced was naive CD8+ T cells sorted from blood. Receptor source: a man aged 18 to 30 in good health. CDR3s include the opening cysteine and the closing phenylalanine or tryptophan. Fields, in order: J gene, D gene, V gene, clone size, CDR3 DNA, CDR3 protein. D genes are given only for firm matches. Clone size, where shown, is once, few, many, or a class for clones that have expanded.

J: TRBJ2-7; D: NA; V: TRBV27; size: NA; DNA: TGTGCCAGCAGTCCCGGGACTGACGAGCAGTACTTC; CDR3: CASSPGTDEQYF
J: TRBJ2-2; D: TRBD2; V: TRBV27; size: NA; DNA: TGTGCCAGCAGTTGGAGGACTAGCGAAGTGTCCGGGGAGCTGTTTTTT; CDR3: CASSWRTSEVSGELFF
J: TRBJ2-7; D: NA; V: TRBV4-3; size: NA; DNA: TGCGCCAGCAGCCAAGATTGGGGGGAGTACTACGAGCAGTACTTC; CDR3: CASSQDWGEYYEQYF
J: TRBJ2-7; D: NA; V: TRBV6-5; size: NA; DNA: TGTGCCAGCAGTTACCAGTCCGCCGCCTACGAGCAGTACTTC; CDR3: CASSYQSAAYEQYF
J: TRBJ2-7; D: TRBD2; V: TRBV10-2; size: once; DNA: TGCGCCGCGGGCGGGAGCTCCTACGAGCAGTACTTC; CDR3: CAAGGSSYEQYF
J: TRBJ1-5; D: NA; V: TRBV6-6; size: NA; DNA: TGTGCCAGCAGTTTCGGTCAGCCCCAGCATTTT; CDR3: CASSFGQPQHF
J: TRBJ2-7; D: NA; V: TRBV2; size: NA; DNA: TGTGCCAGCAGTGAAGAGGGATGGGAGCAGTACTTC; CDR3: CASSEEGWEQYF
J: TRBJ2-2; D: NA; V: TRBV6-5; size: NA; DNA: TGTGCCAGCAGTGCCGTGGGCCCCGGGGAGCTGTTTTTT; CDR3: CASSAVGPGELFF
J: TRBJ1-5; D: TRBD1; V: TRBV10-2; size: NA; DNA: TGCGCCAGCAGTGCAAGCGGGGGACAGGGGGCAGGGAGCAATCAGCCCCAGCATTTT; CDR3: CASSASGGQGAGSNQPQHF
J: TRBJ2-5; D: NA; V: TRBV28; size: NA; DNA: TGTGCCAGCAGGCAGACAGGCGAGGGAACCCAAGAGACCCAGTACTTC; CDR3: CASRQTGEGTQETQYF
J: TRBJ2-1; D: NA; V: TRBV6-5; size: few; DNA: TGTGCCAGCAGTTACTCGGGCAATGAGCAGTTCTTC; CDR3: CASSYSGNEQFF
J: TRBJ1-4; D: NA; V: TRBV27; size: NA; DNA: TGTGCCAGCAGTGATCATCGACAGGTCGCTAATGAAAAACTGTTTTTT; CDR3: CASSDHRQVANEKLFF
J: TRBJ2-5; D: TRBD1; V: TRBV4-1; size: NA; DNA: TGCGCCAGCAGCCAAGACAGGGGGCTGGAGACCCAGTACTTC; CDR3: CASSQDRGLETQYF
J: TRBJ2-7; D: TRBD1; V: TRBV2; size: NA; DNA: TGTGCCAGCAGGGGGACAGGGGGCCTCCAAGTAGACTACGAGCAGTACTTC; CDR3: CASRGTGGLQVDYEQYF
J: TRBJ2-7; D: TRBD1; V: TRBV19; size: NA; DNA: TGTGCCAGTAGTATCAGAGACAGGGGGTTCTCCTACGAGCAGTACTTC; CDR3: CASSIRDRGFSYEQYF
J: TRBJ1-1; D: NA; V: TRBV10-3; size: NA; DNA: TGTGCCATCAGTGAGGGGGGACAAGGGGCTTTCTTT; CDR3: CAISEGGQGAFF
J: TRBJ1-2; D: TRBD1; V: TRBV28; size: NA; DNA: TGTGCCAGCAGTTTATGGGCAGGGGGCAGTAACTATGGCTACACCTTC; CDR3: CASSLWAGGSNYGYTF
J: TRBJ2-7; D: NA; V: TRBV4-3; size: NA; DNA: TGCGCCAGCAGCCAAGATTCCAACGGAGACGAGCAGTACTTC; CDR3: CASSQDSNGDEQYF
J: TRBJ2-5; D: NA; V: TRBV7-8; size: NA; DNA: TGTGCCAGCAGCTTAGTCCCCCGCGAGAAACAAGAGACCCAGTACTTC; CDR3: CASSLVPREKQETQYF
J: TRBJ2-1; D: NA; V: TRBV4-1; size: NA; DNA: TGCGCCAGCAGCCAAAGGCACAGGGAGGGCGATGAGCAGTTCTTC; CDR3: CASSQRHREGDEQFF
J: TRBJ2-7; D: TRBD1; V: TRBV7-9; size: NA; DNA: TGTGCCAGCAGCACCGACAGGGTTTCCTACGAGCAGTACTTC; CDR3: CASSTDRVSYEQYF
J: TRBJ1-1; D: NA; V: TRBV30; size: NA; DNA: TGTGCCTGGGAATTAGCTGAGGGGAACACTGAAGCTTTCTTT; CDR3: CAWELAEGNTEAFF
J: TRBJ2-7; D: TRBD2; V: TRBV19; size: once; DNA: TGTGCCAGTAGTATAGGCGGGAGTTCTGTCCACGAGCAGTACTTC; CDR3: CASSIGGSSVHEQYF
J: TRBJ2-1; D: NA; V: TRBV9; size: NA; DNA: TGTGCCAGCAGCGTACTAGACGGCTACAATGAGCAGTTCTTC; CDR3: CASSVLDGYNEQFF
J: TRBJ2-7; D: NA; V: TRBV6-5; size: NA; DNA: TGTGCCAGCAGTCCCGGGACTTACCTAGGGGAGTACTTC; CDR3: CASSPGTYLGEYF
J: TRBJ2-2; D: TRBD1; V: TRBV7-9; size: NA; DNA: TGTGCCAGCAGCTCCGGACAGGCGAACACCGGGGAGCTGTTTTTT; CDR3: CASSSGQANTGELFF
J: TRBJ1-5; D: TRBD1; V: TRBV28; size: NA; DNA: TGTGCCAGCAGTTTGGGACAGGGTGGACAGCCCCAGCATTTT; CDR3: CASSLGQGGQPQHF
J: TRBJ2-2; D: NA; V: TRBV7-9; size: NA; DNA: TGTGCCAGCAGCTTAGAGGGGACACTACACGGGGAGCTGTTTTTT; CDR3: CASSLEGTLHGELFF
J: TRBJ2-2; D: NA; V: TRBV7-9; size: NA; DNA: TGTGCCAGCAGCTCACTGAACACCGGGGAGCTGTTTTTT; CDR3: CASSSLNTGELFF
J: TRBJ2-2; D: NA; V: TRBV9; size: NA; DNA: TGTGCCAGCAGCGGAGGGGGTCCATATGAGGTGGGCCGAACCGGGGAGCTGTTTTTT; CDR3: CASSGGGPYEVGRTGELFF
J: TRBJ1-3; D: NA; V: TRBV7-3; size: NA; DNA: TGTGCCAGCAGCACCAATTACCAGGAACCGGGCGGAAACACCATATATTTT; CDR3: CASSTNYQEPGGNTIYF
J: TRBJ1-6; D: NA; V: TRBV9; size: NA; DNA: TGTGCCAGCAGCGGGACCGCGCAGGGTTCTTTCGGGACCCTCCACTTT; CDR3: CASSGTAQGSFGTLHF
J: TRBJ2-3; D: TRBD2; V: TRBV9; size: NA; DNA: TGTGCCAGCAGCGTGGGGACTAGCGAGTCTTCAGATACGCAGTATTTT; CDR3: CASSVGTSESSDTQYF
J: TRBJ1-2; D: TRBD1; V: TRBV6-4; size: NA; DNA: TGTGCCAGCAGTGACTCCCCGGACAGGAACTATGGCTACACCTTC; CDR3: CASSDSPDRNYGYTF
J: TRBJ2-3; D: NA; V: TRBV5-1; size: NA; DNA: TGCGCCAGCAGCGCCCGGACTAGCACAGATACGCAGTATTTT; CDR3: CASSARTSTDTQYF
J: TRBJ2-5; D: NA; V: TRBV2; size: NA; DNA: TGTGCCAGCAGTGAACCCAGGCAACTGATGGAGACCCAGTACTTC; CDR3: CASSEPRQLMETQYF
J: TRBJ2-5; D: TRBD2; V: TRBV9; size: NA; DNA: TGTGCCAGCAGCGCTAGCGGGACCCCCGGGGAGACCCAGTACTTC; CDR3: CASSASGTPGETQYF
J: TRBJ2-7; D: NA; V: TRBV27; size: once; DNA: TGTGCCAGCAGTCCGGGGGTTGCCTACGAGCAGTACTTC; CDR3: CASSPGVAYEQYF
J: TRBJ2-3; D: NA; V: TRBV5-1; size: NA; DNA: TGCGCCAGCAATGAAGAGTGGAGCACAGATACGCAGTATTTT; CDR3: CASNEEWSTDTQYF
J: TRBJ2-7; D: NA; V: TRBV9; size: NA; DNA: TGTGCCAGCACCGACTCGACGGAATCCTACGAGCAGTACTTC; CDR3: CASTDSTESYEQYF
J: TRBJ1-1; D: NA; V: TRBV5-6; size: NA; DNA: TGTGCCAGCAGCTTAGGATCGAACACTGAAGCTTTCTTT; CDR3: CASSLGSNTEAFF
J: TRBJ2-7; D: NA; V: TRBV6-1; size: once; DNA: TGTGCCAGCAGTGGAAGCTGGGGCGAGCAGTACTTC; CDR3: CASSGSWGEQYF
J: TRBJ1-5; D: NA; V: TRBV27; size: NA; DNA: TGTGCCAGCAGTTCAGGGTGGGGGAATCAGCCCCAGCATTTT; CDR3: CASSSGWGNQPQHF
J: TRBJ1-1; D: NA; V: TRBV4-3; size: NA; DNA: TGCGCCAGCAGCCAAGATCCAGGTAACACTGAAGCTTTCTTT; CDR3: CASSQDPGNTEAFF